Below, 7 T cell receptor beta chains from the same sample are listed, as sequenced in a study of blood T cell repertoires in COVID-19. TCRdb's table, derived via immunoSEQ multiplex PCR, lists solely in-frame clones and lacks some. The sample yields 150,000 or so clones, approximately 85% seen once. Material for sequencing was peripheral blood. The receptors derive from a man between 60 and 70 years old with COVID-19, enrolled during active disease.

There are a few counts of this clone. Here the CDR3 reads CAISTTGGITEAFF. The CDR3 coding sequence is TGTGCCATCAGTACGACAGGGGGTATCACTGAAGCTTTCTTT. The rearrangement links TRBV10-3 to TRBJ1-1, with TRBD1 identical over 9 bases. The germline V gene has CDR1 ENHRY and CDR2 SYGVKD. The V segment lost 5 bases and the J segment 4 bases; nucleotides outside the gene matches: 5. This CDR3 contains 14 residues.

The chain carries TRBV13 and TRBJ1-1; D is perhaps TRBD1 (6 bases). This CDR3 is built from 15 residues. The germline V gene has CDR1 PRHDT and CDR2 FYEKMQ (reference sequence). V was clipped by 3 bases and J by 5 bases, with 16 bases between them. The CDR3 DNA is TGTGCCAGCAGCTTCTCCCGGAGGGGGGGGACTGAAGCTTTCTTT. Translating gives CASSFSRRGGTEAFF. The full variable domain, with the rest looked up from reference TRBV13 and TRBJ1-1, is AAGVIQSPRHLIKEKRETATLKCYPIPRHDTVYWYQQGPGQDPQFLISFYEKMQSDKGSIPDRFSAQQFSDYHSELNMSSLELGDSALYFCASSFSRRGGTEAFFGQGTRLTVV.

Only a few counts were recorded for this clone. The chain recombines TRBV6-5 with TRBJ1-5, with 7 bases that match TRBD1. The length of the CDR3 is 15 residues. The V gene's germline CDR1 is MNHEY and CDR2 SVGAGI. Trimming cost V 6 bases and J 4 bases; bases outside gene matches: 9. This chain's CDR3 is CASSKVGTENQPQHF. CDR3 DNA sequence: TGTGCCAGCAGCAAGGTCGGGACAGAGAATCAGCCCCAGCATTTT.

This clone was observed a single time. The chain uses TRBV18 and TRBJ2-1, with D perhaps matching TRBD1 (5 bases). This CDR3 has 13 amino acids. Deletions cut 3 bases from V and 6 bases from J, with 9 bases between. CDR1 KGHSH and CDR2 LQKENI come from the germline V gene. CDR3 amino acids: CASSPLDINEQFF. The CDR3, as DNA: TGTGCCAGCTCACCTCTGGACATCAATGAGCAGTTCTTC.

The chain is built from TRBV7-2 and TRBJ1-2; perhaps TRBD1 as D (6 bases). Germline CDR1 reads SGHTA; CDR2 reads FQGNSA. The CDR3 runs 16 residues. The V and J ends lost 1 base and 0 bases respectively, with 12 bases between them. CDR3 residues: CASSLDGTPSNYGYTF. The DNA of the CDR3 is TGTGCCAGCAGCTTAGACGGGACACCTTCTAACTATGGCTACACCTTC.

This clone has more than one count but fewer than ten. The V and J genes are TRBV5-1 and TRBJ2-3; D perhaps matches TRBD2 (5 bases). V dropped 4 bases and J dropped 6 bases, with 21 bases sitting between them. The CDR3 is made up of 16 amino acids. The germline V gene encodes CDR1 SGHRS and CDR2 YFSETQ. The CDR3 is CASSHRAGPNSDTQYF. Here the CDR3 DNA reads TGCGCCAGCAGCCACCGTGCGGGCCCCAACTCGGATACGCAGTATTTT.

The chain combines TRBV6-5 with TRBJ1-2; no clear D gene. CDR1 and CDR2 from the germline V gene are MNHEY and SVGAGI. V gave up 0 bases and J gave up 4 bases, with 12 bases separating them. The CDR3 runs to 15 residues. The chain's CDR3 is CASSYSGQQVYGYTF. Written as DNA, the CDR3 is TGTGCCAGCAGTTACTCAGGTCAGCAGGTCTATGGCTACACCTTC.